The 9 T cell receptor beta chains below come from one sample, sequenced in a study of blood T cells in healthy people across ages. Alongside a J-beta primer mix, a sample-barcoded 5' primer served in a second PCR lasting roughly 7 to 12 cycles. TCRdb processed the 5' RACE reads anew with MiXCR; each CDR3 protein has one entry. The table lists about 1,800,000 distinct CDR3 sequences, roughly 27% of them singletons. Sequencing input: blood. The source of these receptors is a woman aged 25 to 39 in good health.

On this clonotype itself: Germline and junction disagree at one end, which may indicate a read error. DNA of the CDR3: TGCTGTGCTCTATTGGGGACAGGGGGCACAGATACGCAGTATTTT. It translates to CCALLGTGGTDTQYF. The chain links TRBV20-1 to TRBJ2-3; TRBD1 aligns across 10 bases. CDR1 and CDR2 (germline): DFQATT, SNEGSKA (reference sequence). There are 15 residues in the CDR3.

This rearrangement joins TRBV12-3 or TRBV12-4 to TRBJ1-5, with TRBD1 as a possible D gene (6 bases). This CDR3 is 13 amino acids long. Trimming shortened V by 6 bases and J by 7 bases, and 13 bases separated the two germline ends. This CDR3 reads CASRKGGDQPQHF. The CDR3 DNA reads TGTGCCAGCAGGAAGGGGGGGGACCAGCCCCAGCATTTT.

The chain combines TRBV29-1 with TRBJ1-5; the D gene is possibly TRBD1 (5 bases). Trimming pared 6 bases from V and 0 bases from J, leaving 12 bases between. Looked up from germline, CDR1 is SQVTM and CDR2 is ANQGSEA. The CDR3 extends over 14 amino acids. This CDR3 is CSVVGTDSNQPQHF. The CDR3 DNA reads as TGCAGCGTGGTCGGGACCGATAGCAATCAGCCCCAGCATTTT.

This clonotype was seen only a few times. A junction end diverges from the germline sequence, so it may reflect a read error. V is TRBV7-6 and J is TRBJ2-7; 8 bases map to TRBD1. Germline V gene data show CDR1 as SGHVS and CDR2 as FNYEAQ. The CDR3 extends over 13 amino acids. The CDR3 here is CVSSLGQGNEQYF. The CDR3 nucleotides read TGTGTCAGCAGCTTAGGACAGGGAAACGAGCAGTACTTC.

This clonotype was seen a few times. The chain links TRBV5-4 to TRBJ2-1; 16 bases align to TRBD2. This CDR3 has 17 residues. The V segment lost 4 bases and the J segment 3 bases; nucleotides outside the gene matches: 4. Germline V CDR1 and CDR2: SGHNT, YYREEE (reference sequence). CDR3 sequence: CASSTGLAGGLYNEQFF. The CDR3 nucleotides read TGTGCCAGCAGCACGGGACTAGCGGGGGGGCTCTACAATGAGCAGTTCTTC.

V gene TRBV4-2 combines with J gene TRBJ1-4; a weak D match, TRBD1 (5 bases). Looked up from germline, CDR1 is LGHNA and CDR2 is YNFKEQ. The CDR3 has 13 residues. Trimming stripped 4 bases from V and 14 bases from J, with 17 bases between. The CDR3 is CASSPWGTIGLFF. As DNA, the CDR3 is TGTGCCAGCAGCCCATGGGGGACGATCGGGCTGTTTTTT.

Many counts were recorded for this clonotype. The chain has TRBV7-2 and TRBJ1-6; 8 bases line up with TRBD1. The CDR3 is 15 residues long. The trim removed 5 bases at V and 10 bases at J, leaving 10 bases unmatched. Germline V gene lookup returns CDR1 SGHTA and CDR2 FQGNSA. In DNA form, the CDR3 reads TGTGCCAGCAGCCCGCCGGACAGGGTCAAATCACCCCTCCACTTT. Translation gives CASSPPDRVKSPLHF.

The chain combines TRBV21-1 with TRBJ2-1. TRBV21-1 has pseudogene status. The CDR3 sequence is 13 residues long. CDR3 DNA sequence: TGTGCCAGCAGCAAAGGGTCGACCGATGAGCAGTTCTTC. Translating gives CASSKGSTDEQFF.

Concerning this clonotype itself: The junction does not match germline at one end; this may be a read error. The chain joins TRBV7-3 to TRBJ2-4; weak D call: TRBD2 (7 bases). Per germline, CDR1 SGHTA and CDR2 FQGTGA. The CDR3 has 15 residues. The CDR3 DNA follows: TGTGCCAGCAGCCTAACTCAGGGGATAGCGGGTGAGCAGTACTTC. Translating gives CASSLTQGIAGEQYF.